The 27 T cell receptor beta chains below all came from one sample that was sequenced in a study of cytotoxic CD8 clonotypes in ibrutinib-treated CLL. Generated by immunoSEQ multiplex PCR, the TCRdb table keeps only in-frame clones and is missing some. The table shows about 15,000 clones, with roughly 66% occurring only once. Sequenced here: PBMCs, sampled before ibrutinib treatment. Receptors were obtained from a human donor with chronic lymphocytic leukemia.

V is TRBV7-8 and J is TRBJ2-7, with D perhaps being TRBD1 or TRBD2 (5 bases each). CDR1 and CDR2 (germline): SGHVS, FQNEAQ. The CDR3 is made up of 14 amino acids. The V end was cut by 1 base, the J end by 0 bases, with 7 bases between. For the CDR3, the DNA is TGTGCCAGCAGCTTAGGGGGGAACTCCTACGAGCAGTACTTC. Protein product: CASSLGGNSYEQYF.

The chain joins TRBV19 to TRBJ2-1; 10 bases are shared with TRBD2. The V and J ends lost 4 bases and 4 bases, in that order; junction bases with no gene match: 4. There are 15 residues in the CDR3. Germline CDR1 LNHDA, CDR2 SQIVND (reference sequence). CDR3 residues: CASSTQAGGYNEQFF. The CDR3 bases are TGTGCCAGTAGTACCCAAGCGGGGGGGTACAATGAGCAGTTCTTC.

This clone was seen only a few times. This sequence joins TRBV5-1 and TRBJ2-1, with 7 bases identical to TRBD2. Germline CDR1 is SGHRS and CDR2 is YFSETQ. V dropped 3 bases and J dropped 2; count of bases not matched to a gene: 11. CDR3 size: 17 residues. CDR3 DNA sequence: TGCGCCAGCAGCTGGACACCGGGGGGAGACCCCTACAATGAGCAGTTCTTC. It specifies CASSWTPGGDPYNEQFF.

In its sample, this clone was seen a few times. The genes are TRBV7-2 and TRBJ1-4; 10 bases align to TRBD1. Germline V gives CDR1 SGHTA, CDR2 FQGNSA. This CDR3 spans 15 amino acids. V shed 3 bases, J shed 5 bases, and the junction held 3 bases outside the gene matches. The CDR3 reads CASSFDRGRNEKLFF. The CDR3 DNA sequence: TGTGCCAGCAGCTTCGACAGGGGGCGGAATGAAAAACTGTTTTTT.

This clone occurred a few times. V is TRBV2 and J is TRBJ2-2; weak D call: TRBD1 (6 bases). V dropped 8 bases and J dropped 1 base, with 11 bases sitting between them. Germline CDR1 SNHLY, CDR2 FYNNEI. CDR3 length equals 14 residues. The CDR3 loop is CASATGLNTGELFF. The CDR3 DNA sequence: TGTGCCAGCGCGACAGGTTTGAACACCGGGGAGCTGTTTTTT.

The table lists this clone with a few counts. The chain has TRBV6-5 and TRBJ1-2; possible D gene TRBD1, 5 bases. Germline V lookup: CDR1 MNHEY, CDR2 SVGAGI. This CDR3 has 14 amino acids. V gave up 2 bases and J gave up 4 bases, with 11 bases separating them. The CDR3 nucleotides are TGTGCCAGCAGTTACGGGGGACGGGGCTATGGCTACACCTTC. This encodes CASSYGGRGYGYTF.

The chain employs TRBV10-2 and TRBJ1-5, with a tentative D call TRBD1 (6 bases). Germline lookup yields CDR1 WSHSY and CDR2 SAAADI. This CDR3 region has 15 residues. Deletions cut 1 base from V and 7 bases from J, with 14 bases between. CDR3 sequence reads: CASSEWGGAQQPQHF. CDR3 in DNA: TGCGCCAGCAGTGAGTGGGGGGGGGCTCAGCAGCCCCAGCATTTT.

The rearrangement uses TRBV6-1 and TRBJ1-5, with a tentative D call TRBD1 (5 bases). With 7 bases removed from V and 2 bases from J, the gap between germline ends came to 15 bases. The germline gives CDR1 MNHNS, CDR2 SASEGT. The CDR3 is 15 residues long. The CDR3 nucleotides are TGTGCCAGCAACCCCGACAGACGGGGCAATCAGCCCCAGCATTTT. This codes for CASNPDRRGNQPQHF.

The chain links TRBV18 to TRBJ2-5; no firm D call. Trimming left V 2 bases short and J 3 bases short, with 10 bases between. CDR3 length equals 14 residues. CDR1 and CDR2 from the germline V gene are KGHSH and LQKENI. The CDR3 sequence is CASSPSKIKETQYF. In DNA, the CDR3 is TGTGCCAGCTCACCAAGCAAGATTAAAGAGACCCAGTACTTC.

The chain joins TRBV10-3 to TRBJ2-1; the D gene is possibly TRBD2 (6 bases). CDR1 is ENHRY and CDR2 is SYGVKD in the germline V gene. Trimming cost V 6 bases and J 3 bases, with 18 bases left between them. This CDR3 contains 16 residues. CDR3 nucleotide sequence: TGTGCCATCAGCACCCTACCCGCTAGCGTCTACAATGAGCAGTTCTTC. Protein: CAISTLPASVYNEQFF.

A single count supports this clone. The chain combines TRBV5-1 with TRBJ2-7; 9 bases agree with TRBD1. CDR3 length: 16 residues. V lost 0 bases to trimming and J lost 4 bases; unmatched junction nucleotides: 8. CDR1 is SGHRS and CDR2 is YFSETQ in the germline V gene. CDR3 protein: CASSLGGWTGAYEQYF. In DNA, the CDR3 is TGCGCCAGCAGCTTGGGGGGTTGGACAGGGGCTTACGAGCAGTACTTC.

In DNA, the CDR3 is TGTGCCAGCAGTACTACGATAGCGGACAGGGGAAATGAAAAACTGTTTTTT. Amino acid sequence: CASSTTIADRGNEKLFF. The chain has TRBV28 and TRBJ1-4; 9 bases are shared with TRBD1. V trimming: 5 bases; J trimming: 5 bases; junction bases outside the gene matches: 12. CDR3 length: 17 amino acids. Germline V CDR1 and CDR2: MDHEN, SYDVKM.

The V and J genes are TRBV28 and TRBJ1-5, with D hard to call. The CDR3 is made up of 13 amino acids. The V end was cut by 7 bases, the J end by 8 bases, with 15 bases between. Germline loops: CDR1 MDHEN, CDR2 SYDVKM. CDR3 sequence: CASTSGRLEPQHF. The CDR3 DNA is TGTGCCAGCACATCGGGCCGTTTGGAGCCCCAGCATTTT.

This clone was found once. The chain combines TRBV18 with TRBJ1-1; D call uncertain. CDR3 length: 13 amino acids. Germline V CDR1 and CDR2: KGHSH, LQKENI. The V gene lost 1 base and the J gene lost 6 bases, with 9 bases spanning the gap. The chain's CDR3 is CASSPLVDAEAFF. CDR3 bases: TGTGCCAGCTCACCACTAGTCGATGCTGAAGCTTTCTTT.

CDR3 in amino acids: CASNQGIYYEQYF. CDR3 in DNA: TGTGCCAGCAACCAGGGGATTTACTACGAGCAGTACTTC. The chain couples TRBV6-1 to TRBJ2-7; TRBD1 might be the D (6 bases). CDR1 and CDR2 from the germline V gene are MNHNS and SASEGT. The CDR3 spans 13 residues. Between the trimmed V and J ends, which lost 7 bases and 3 bases, there was a span of 13 bases.

The chain combines TRBV28 with TRBJ2-7; TRBD1 matches 8 bases. Looked up from germline, CDR1 is MDHEN and CDR2 is SYDVKM. The V segment lost 5 bases and the J segment 2 bases; nucleotides outside the gene matches: 5. The CDR3 is 14 amino acids. For the CDR3, the DNA is TGTGCCAGCAGTCCAGGGACAGGTCCCTACGAGCAGTACGTC. Amino acid sequence: CASSPGTGPYEQYV.

A remark on this clone: The sample holds other DNA sequences that translate to the same CDR3. This chain joins TRBV6-5 and TRBJ2-5; no firm D call. V was trimmed by 5 bases and J by 5 bases, leaving 6 bases between them. The CDR3 runs to 11 residues. Germline lookup yields CDR1 MNHEY and CDR2 SVGAGI. The CDR3 protein is CASSQRETQYF. CDR3 sequence (DNA): TGTGCCAGCAGTCAACGGGAGACCCAGTACTTC.

In its sample, this clone was seen a few times. The V call is TRBV6-1, the J call TRBJ2-1; tentatively, D is TRBD2 (5 bases). Germline V gives CDR1 MNHNS, CDR2 SASEGT. The CDR3 contains 14 residues. V lost 10 bases and J 3 bases, leaving 16 bases between the germline ends. Here the CDR3 reads CATHRPGFYNEQFF. In DNA form, the CDR3 reads TGTGCCACCCACCGCCCGGGGTTCTACAATGAGCAGTTCTTC.

The chain employs TRBV7-8 and TRBJ2-1; a possible D gene is TRBD2 (7 bases). V lost 5 bases and J 8 bases, leaving 22 bases between the germline ends. The CDR3 length is 16 residues. The germline V gene encodes CDR1 SGHVS and CDR2 FQNEAQ. DNA of the CDR3: TGTGCCAGCAGCCGACGCGGGGGCGGGGGAGTCGATGAGCAGTTCTTC. This sequence encodes CASSRRGGGGVDEQFF. The full variable domain, with the rest looked up from reference TRBV7-8 and TRBJ2-1, is GAGVSQSPRYKVAKRGQDVALRCDPISGHVSLFWYQQALGQGPEFLTYFQNEAQLDKSGLPSDRFFAERPEGSVSTLKIQRTQQEDSAVYLCASSRRGGGGVDEQFFGPGTRLTVL.

The genes are TRBV5-1 and TRBJ2-7, with D unclear. Germline values: CDR1 SGHRS, CDR2 YFSETQ. The CDR3 is 12 residues long. The ends were cut back, 0 bases at V and 4 bases at J, with 5 bases in the middle. The CDR3 DNA reads as TGCGCCAGCAGCTTGGGGCAGTACGAGCAGTACTTC. As protein: CASSLGQYEQYF.

The chain combines TRBV27 with TRBJ2-5, with no clear D. Germline V gene lookup returns CDR1 MNHEY and CDR2 SMNVEV (reference sequence). The ends were cut back, 3 bases at V and 6 bases at J, with 8 bases in the middle. The CDR3 totals 12 residues. The CDR3 is CASSFDRKTQYF. The CDR3 nucleotides read TGTGCCAGCAGTTTTGATCGGAAGACCCAGTACTTC.

The chain couples TRBV19 to TRBJ1-6, with no clear D. V lost 8 bases and J 7 bases, leaving 15 bases between the germline ends. There are 14 residues in the CDR3. Germline V CDR1 and CDR2: LNHDA, SQIVND (reference sequence). For the CDR3, the DNA is TGTGCCAGTGCAGCGGACGGACGAAATTCACCCCTCCACTTT. It codes for CASAADGRNSPLHF.

V is TRBV6-5 and J is TRBJ2-7; the match to TRBD2 covers 9 bases. From germline, CDR1 is MNHEY and CDR2 SVGAGI. The CDR3 loop spans 15 amino acids. With 5 bases clipped from V and 4 bases from J, the junction kept 9 bases outside the gene matches. The CDR3 coding sequence is TGTGCCAGCAGTCAAAACCTAGCGGGGCCTTACGAGCAGTACTTC. It specifies CASSQNLAGPYEQYF.

This clone was counted once. CDR3 in amino acids: CASSPLVRTDTQYF. CDR3 nucleotides: TGTGCCAGCAGCCCACTGGTCCGGACAGATACGCAGTATTTT. The chain recombines TRBV7-2 with TRBJ2-3; no clear D. The germline CDR1 and CDR2 sequences are SGHTA and FQGNSA. The CDR3 contains 14 residues. V was shortened by 5 bases and J by 3 bases, with 12 bases between the two germline ends.

The V call is TRBV6-1, the J call TRBJ2-7; maybe TRBD2 (5 bases). The CDR3 is 14 amino acids. Looked up from germline, CDR1 is MNHNS and CDR2 is SASEGT. V was clipped by 4 bases and J by 1 base, with 11 bases between them. The CDR3 spells CASSVQRRSYEQYF. DNA of the CDR3: TGTGCCAGCAGTGTTCAGCGGAGATCCTACGAGCAGTACTTC.

The V and J genes are TRBV6-5 and TRBJ1-1; D is perhaps TRBD1 (6 bases). The germline V and J ends were trimmed by 6 bases and 1 base, with 15 bases remaining between them. Germline CDR1 is MNHEY and CDR2 is SVGAGI. The CDR3 runs 15 residues. The CDR3 loop is CASRGGARPNTEAFF. CDR3 nucleotides: TGTGCCAGCAGGGGGGGGGCCAGGCCGAACACTGAAGCTTTCTTT.

The chain's CDR3 is CSASRDTQYF. Written as DNA, the CDR3 is TGCAGTGCTTCCCGGGATACGCAGTATTTT. V gene TRBV20-1 combines with J gene TRBJ2-3; no clear D gene. This CDR3 is built from 10 residues. Trimming removed 5 bases at V and 6 bases at J, with 6 bases between. Germline V gene lookup returns CDR1 DFQATT and CDR2 SNEGSKA (reference sequence).